The rows below give T cell receptor beta chains drawn from one sample of a study of shared clonotypes between healthy human individuals. The repertoire was sequenced with immunoSEQ multiplex PCR; TCRdb's copy has only in-frame clones and lacks some. Of about 700,000 clones listed, roughly 70% were seen once; the top ten hold 1.5% to 2%. Sequencing used memory CD4+ T cells sorted from blood. These receptor sequences come from a young woman in good health. CDR3s include the opening cysteine and the closing phenylalanine or tryptophan. A D gene is named only where the DNA matches it firmly. For some rows the clone size is stated as once, few or many, or as a class when expanded; others skip it.

>few|TRBV19|TRBJ2-5|-
CASRSTETQYF
TGTGCCAGTAGGTCAACGGAGACCCAGTACTTC
>few|TRBV2|TRBJ2-1|TRBD2
CASRSGTSGSNEQFF
TGTGCCAGCAGGTCCGGGACTAGCGGGAGCAATGAGCAGTTCTTC
>-|TRBV19|TRBJ1-2|TRBD1
CASRNGQGARYGYTF
TGTGCCAGTAGGAATGGACAGGGGGCACGGTATGGCTACACCTTC
>few|TRBV2|TRBJ1-4|-
CASSELNSLPEKLFF
TGTGCCAGCAGTGAATTAAACAGTTTGCCTGAAAAACTGTTTTTT
>-|TRBV2|TRBJ1-1|-
CASRSDRTNTEAFF
TGTGCCAGCAGGTCCGACAGAACGAACACTGAAGCTTTCTTT
>-|TRBV5-8|TRBJ2-3|-
CASSLLATQRGVDTQYF
TGTGCCAGCAGCTTGTTAGCGACACAAAGGGGCGTAGATACGCAGTATTTT
>-|TRBV4-2|TRBJ2-5|-
CASSLTQVETQYF
TGTGCCAGCAGTCTAACACAGGTAGAGACCCAGTACTTC
>-|TRBV27|TRBJ2-6|-
CASSSSSGANVLTF
TGTGCCAGCAGTTCTAGCTCTGGGGCCAACGTCCTGACTTTC
>once|TRBV6-5|TRBJ2-5|-
CASSYLQGGETQYF
TGTGCCAGCAGTTACCTCCAGGGCGGCGAGACCCAGTACTTC
>-|TRBV15|TRBJ1-4|-
CATSGPSADEKLFF
TGTGCCACCAGCGGCCCCTCGGCAGATGAAAAACTGTTTTTT
>-|TRBV6-5|TRBJ1-2|TRBD1
CASSPRQGGGGYTF
TGTGCCAGCAGTCCTCGACAGGGCGGAGGGGGCTACACCTTC
>once|TRBV5-1|TRBJ2-7|-
CASSSGGLQYF
TGCGCCAGCAGCTCTGGGGGACTGCAGTACTTC
>few|TRBV9|TRBJ2-1|-
CASQTGPQEKRQFF
TGTGCCAGCCAAACCGGGCCTCAAGAAAAGAGGCAGTTCTTC
>-|TRBV29-1|TRBJ2-7|TRBD1
CSVPGQGSWEQYF
TGCAGCGTTCCGGGACAGGGGTCGTGGGAGCAGTACTTC
>-|TRBV2|TRBJ2-3|TRBD2
CASFPLAGTDTQYF
TGTGCCAGTTTCCCGCTAGCGGGTACAGATACGCAGTATTTT
>-|TRBV19|TRBJ1-5|-
CASSRDGHWYQPQHF
TGTGCCAGTAGTCGGGACGGACATTGGTATCAGCCCCAGCATTTT
>few|TRBV29-1|TRBJ2-7|-
CSVRREYEQYF
TGCAGCGTGAGGAGGGAGTACGAGCAGTACTTC
>-|TRBV27|TRBJ2-6|-
CASSFSGANVLTF
TGTGCCAGCAGTTTTTCCGGGGCCAACGTCCTGACTTTC
>-|TRBV6-1|TRBJ1-2|-
CASSERWGAVSYGYTF
TGTGCCAGCAGTGAACGCTGGGGGGCCGTTTCCTATGGCTACACCTTC
>-|TRBV2|TRBJ2-5|TRBD2
CASRGGLAGGNQETQYF
TGTGCCAGCAGGGGGGGACTAGCGGGAGGAAACCAAGAGACCCAGTACTTC
>-|TRBV7-8|TRBJ2-2|-
CASSLVSRAGTGELFF
TGTGCCAGCAGCTTAGTTTCCAGGGCGGGCACCGGGGAGCTGTTTTTT
>-|TRBV28|TRBJ1-1|-
CASSAPGEGNTEAFF
TGTGCCAGCAGCGCTCCCGGGGAAGGGAACACTGAAGCTTTCTTT
>few|TRBV5-1|TRBJ1-1|-
CASSLWSGRDEAFF
TGCGCCAGCAGCTTGTGGTCAGGGCGGGATGAAGCTTTCTTT
>-|TRBV25-1|TRBJ1-4|-
CASSRRQNEKLFF
TGTGCCAGCAGCCGACGGCAGAATGAAAAACTGTTTTTT
>-|TRBV5-4|TRBJ1-4|-
CASSLGAGNNRAYEKLFF
TGTGCCAGCAGCTTGGGGGCAGGAAATAACAGGGCGTACGAAAAACTGTTTTTT
>-|TRBV19|TRBJ2-7|-
CASSIRARAGSYEQYF
TGTGCCAGTAGTATACGGGCCAGGGCCGGTTCCTACGAGCAGTACTTC
>-|TRBV11-2|TRBJ2-3|-
CASSLAGYVSTDTQYF
TGTGCCAGCAGCTTAGCTGGCTACGTTAGCACAGATACGCAGTATTTT
>-|TRBV30|TRBJ2-2|-
CSYKGVFTGELFF
TGTAGTTATAAGGGGGTTTTCACCGGGGAGCTGTTTTTT